What follows describes a single TCR beta chain. Its antigen is not identified. Germline CDR1 MNHNY, CDR2 SVGAGI (reference sequence). The V end was cut by 5 bases, the J end by 7 bases, with 12 bases between. The CDR3 contains 12 residues. This record belongs to a study of Tregs in tolerant kidney transplant recipients. The study's findings and limits: The small number of patients limits these findings pending further validation.

Sequencing was performed with immunoSEQ multiplex PCR; in TCRdb, only in-frame clones are kept and a portion is missing. The sample includes about 73,000 clones, around 90% of them seen just once. The receptor was derived from a human donor who received a combined kidney and bone marrow transplant. Sample: Tregs from blood, taken before the transplant. The chain is built from TRBV6-6 and TRBJ2-7; D may correspond to TRBD1 or TRBD2 (5 bases each). The CDR3 is CASSRGRWEQYF. Written as DNA, the CDR3 is TGTGCCAGCAGTCGGGGCCGCTGGGAGCAGTACTTC.